This entry concerns a single T cell receptor beta chain. Its target antigen remains unknown. Base qualities are not recorded, but no much larger clone differs from it by a single base. The treatment or condition label, read with the paper, signifies: roughly 19 received Ad26.COV2.S at low or high dose, single or two shots; several received placebo; per-sample allocation not given. Repertoires of vaccine and placebo recipients were sequenced from samples taken on day 63 after the first injection. In Cohort 1b, about two dozen adults aged 18-55 years were enrolled at a single site in Boston, USA, between 29 July and 7 August 2020. As a vaccine, Ad26.COV2.S was a replication-incompetent adenovirus type 26 vector that expressed a prefusion-stabilized SARS-CoV-2 spike protein derived from the original Wuhan strain. This specimen belongs to a study of Ad26.COV2.S vaccination and SARS-CoV-2 variants (dated by TCRdb to about 2021). Broadly, across the study: Donors in the vaccine arm were drawn from COV1001, a phase I-IIa trial of Ad26.COV2.S in healthy adults that was multicentre, randomized, double-blind and placebo-controlled. TCRbeta repertoire sequencing served as the tool for gauging how specific and how broad the SARS-CoV-2-reactive T cell receptors were following Ad26.COV2.S vaccination. Throughout the experiments and outcome assessment, investigators stayed blinded to trial group allocation. The TCR-sequenced set comprised about 30 samples: about 19 Ad26.COV2.S vaccine recipients, 5 placebo recipients and 8 SARS-CoV-2 convalescent individuals. Trial participants were randomized into five groups of five: low-dose or high-dose Ad26.COV2.S given once or twice, or placebo on both occasions. Ad26.COV2.S was given intramuscularly at 5x10^10 or 1x10^11 viral particles, as a single shot or as two shots 56 days apart.

Results and caveats for the whole study, not just this receptor: Higher spike-specific TCR breadth was observed in Ad26.COV2.S recipients than in placebo recipients (P = 0.0014). After vaccination, spike-specific CD8+ and CD4+ T cell responses were reported to show substantial breadth. The authors noted that the TCR breadth and depth analyses may have underestimated total T cell responses. The study lacked the statistical power to compare responses across vaccine doses or regimens. Vaccine and placebo recipients had similar non-spike TCR breadth, a finding consistent with the vaccine containing only spike.

Counted from cysteine to phenylalanine, this CDR3 has 12 amino acids. Only CDR3 DNA is held: 36 bases, read in frame from base 1. Trimming takes 5 bases from V and 3 bases from J, and the germline ends sit 5 bases apart. TCRbeta CDR3 regions were sequenced with the immunoSEQ Assay. After extraction, genomic DNA underwent amplification by bias-controlled multiplex PCR, followed by high-throughput sequencing. The original methods were these. To quantify the absolute abundance of every unique TCRbeta CDR3 region, sequences were collapsed and filtered. T cell fraction was estimated by normalizing TCRbeta template counts to usable DNA, with usable DNA measured through amplification of reference genes found in all nucleated cells. Repertoire TCRs were annotated as SARS-CoV-2-specific when V gene, CDR3 amino acid sequence and J gene were exactly matched to a known reactive TCR set. The reference SARS-CoV-2 TCR set was derived from MIRA and filtered for enrichment in COVID-19-positive ImmuneCODE repertoires, a step that removed public or cross-reactive TCRs. Using the MIRA antigens, annotated TCRs were further analysed by specific ORF or by position within an ORF. Breadth was defined as the number of annotated unique rearrangements divided by the total number of unique productive rearrangements, and depth was defined as the summed frequency of the annotated unique rearrangements. Two-sided Wilcoxon rank-sum tests were used to compare TCR breadth between groups. The source is immuneACCESS, and TCRdb retained only in-frame sequences with V and J called. Part of the clones is not carried over; for the studies checked, unresolved V genes explain less than half of this, and the remainder is unexplained. Clone size and the V and J calls come from that table; the DNA yielded D and trimming. The sample profile shows about 400,000 clones; 75% to 90% of them were found once. The ten largest clones capture around 1.8% of the sample.

The source of this sequence is a person between 18 and 65 years old who received the Ad26.COV2.S COVID-19 vaccine or a placebo. This chain is built from TRBV12-3 or TRBV12-4 and TRBJ1-5; the D gene cannot be resolved reliably. The sequenced sample was peripheral blood, obtained in a trial of Ad26.COV2.S vaccine versus placebo. The nucleotide sequence reads as follows: TGTGCCAGCAGTCCTGCCAATCAGCCCCAGCATTTT. Translated, this is CASSPANQPQHF.